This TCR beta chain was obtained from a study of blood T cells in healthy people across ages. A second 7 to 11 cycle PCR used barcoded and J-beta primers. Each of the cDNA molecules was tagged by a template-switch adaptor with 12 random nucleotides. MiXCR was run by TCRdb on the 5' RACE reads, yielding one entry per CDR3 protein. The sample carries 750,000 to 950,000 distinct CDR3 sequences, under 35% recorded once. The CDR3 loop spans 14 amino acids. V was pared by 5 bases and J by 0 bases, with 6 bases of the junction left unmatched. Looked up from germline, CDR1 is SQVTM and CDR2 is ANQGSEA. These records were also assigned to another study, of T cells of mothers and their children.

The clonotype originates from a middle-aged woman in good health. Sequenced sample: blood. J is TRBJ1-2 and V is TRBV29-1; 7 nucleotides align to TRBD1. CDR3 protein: CSVLTGVANYGYTF. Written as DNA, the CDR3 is TGCAGCGTTCTAACAGGGGTAGCTAACTATGGCTACACCTTC. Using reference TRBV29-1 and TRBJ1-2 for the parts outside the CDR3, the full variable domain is SAVISQKPSRDICQRGTSLTIQCQVDSQVTMMFWYRQQPGQSLTLIATANQGSEATYESGFVIDKFPISRPNLTFSTLTVSNMSPEDSSIYLCSVLTGVANYGYTFGSGTRLTVV.